This T cell receptor beta chain is drawn from a study of human T cells and chemical hapten exposure. The CDR3 runs to 17 residues. The ends lost 7 bases at V and 0 bases at J; junction bases unmatched: 10. Of note for this clonotype: Being one base from a much bigger clone, this may be a read error.

TCRdb analysed the RACE reads with MiXCR anew, one entry per CDR3 protein. Of around 150,000 distinct CDR3 sequences listed, about 14% are singletons. Time point denoted: patch test 1, 2 weeks after DPC sensitization. Documented treatment: therapeutic diphenylcyclopropenone sensitization with weekly scalp DPC. The genes are TRBV12-3 or TRBV12-4 and TRBJ1-4; TRBD1 matches at 8 bases. This specimen was whole blood, taken in connection with sensitization to the hapten diphenylcyclopropenone (DPC). This clonotype originated in a woman aged 25 to 45 with alopecia areata. Some clones in this sample may be carry-over from other donors' samples. In DNA form, the CDR3 reads TGTGCCAGCACCCCAGGGGCAGGGGGCCCAACTAATGAAAAACTGTTTTTT. Translation: CASTPGAGGPTNEKLFF.